The rows below give T cell receptor beta chains drawn from one sample of a study of blood T cell repertoires in COVID-19. The protocol was immunoSEQ multiplex PCR, while the TCRdb copy is restricted to in-frame clones and leaves out a portion. The table shows about 190,000 clones, with about 88% occurring only once. Material for sequencing was peripheral blood. The receptors originated from a man aged 25 to 45 with acute or convalescent COVID-19. The CDR3 runs from the conserved cysteine through the conserved F or W. The D gene is left open where the match is weak. Only part of the rows carry a size: once, few, many, or a class if the clone is expanded.

J,V,size,D,CDR3,DNA
TRBJ2-7,TRBV27,NA,NA,CASRRRDLYEQYF,TGTGCCAGCAGGCGGCGGGACCTCTACGAGCAGTACTTC
TRBJ1-1,TRBV6-5,NA,TRBD1,CASRLGQGASEAFF,TGTGCCAGCCGCCTCGGACAGGGGGCGTCTGAAGCTTTCTTT
TRBJ2-7,TRBV7-2,NA,NA,CASSLGRDPSGEQYF,TGTGCCAGCAGCTTAGGCAGGGATCCCTCTGGCGAGCAGTACTTC
TRBJ1-5,TRBV18,NA,NA,CASSGQSSNQPQHF,TGTGCCAGCTCAGGACAGAGTAGCAATCAGCCCCAGCATTTT
TRBJ1-6,TRBV4-1,NA,TRBD1,CASSQGTGGSPLHF,TGCGCCAGCAGCCAGGGGACAGGGGGCTCACCCCTCCACTTT
TRBJ1-1,TRBV4-1,NA,NA,CASSSQPGGTEAFF,TGCGCCAGCAGCTCACAGCCCGGAGGGACTGAAGCTTTCTTT
TRBJ1-1,TRBV30,once,NA,CAWSIGRLTPMNTEAFF,TGTGCCTGGAGTATAGGCAGACTAACCCCGATGAACACTGAAGCTTTCTTT
TRBJ2-2,TRBV7-3,NA,TRBD2,CASSSPPWTSGEYTGELFF,TGTGCCAGCAGCTCCCCTCCATGGACTAGCGGGGAATACACCGGGGAGCTGTTTTTT
TRBJ1-6,TRBV19,NA,NA,CASSTPSSYNSPLHF,TGTGCCAGTAGTACCCCGAGCTCCTATAATTCACCCCTCCACTTT
TRBJ1-2,TRBV27,NA,TRBD1,CASKRRKGDRGTYGYTF,TGTGCCAGCAAGAGACGTAAAGGCGACAGGGGGACCTATGGCTACACCTTC
TRBJ1-1,TRBV11-1,once,NA,CASSLTGREKAEAFF,TGTGCCAGCAGCTTAACAGGGCGGGAGAAGGCTGAAGCTTTCTTT
TRBJ2-7,TRBV11-2,NA,NA,CASTWDTEQYF,TGTGCCAGCACCTGGGACACCGAGCAGTACTTC
TRBJ2-3,TRBV3-1/TRBV3-2,NA,NA,CASSQDGHRTQYF,TGTGCCAGCAGCCAAGATGGGCACAGAACGCAGTATTTT
TRBJ1-2,TRBV6-4,NA,NA,CASSDSGQLGYTF,TGTGCCAGCAGTGACTCGGGCCAGCTGGGCTACACCTTC
TRBJ2-3,TRBV7-7,NA,NA,CASSLFGVDTQYF,TGTGCTAGCAGCTTATTTGGAGTGGATACGCAGTATTTT
TRBJ2-2,TRBV14,NA,TRBD1,CASGQALVNTGELFF,TGTGCCAGCGGACAGGCTTTAGTGAACACCGGGGAGCTGTTTTTT
TRBJ2-1,TRBV19,NA,TRBD1,CASRERDRVNNEQFF,TGTGCCAGTAGAGAACGGGACAGGGTAAACAATGAGCAGTTCTTC
TRBJ2-7,TRBV21-1,NA,NA,CASSKTRTYEQYF,TGTGCCAGCAGCAAAACGAGAACGTACGAGCAGTACTTC
TRBJ2-7,TRBV18,NA,TRBD1,CASSPPGQGPEQYF,TGTGCCAGCTCACCCCCGGGACAGGGGCCAGAGCAGTACTTC
TRBJ1-3,TRBV19,NA,NA,CASTNGVNSGNTIYF,TGTGCCAGTACCAATGGAGTGAACTCTGGAAACACCATATATTTT
TRBJ2-7,TRBV7-9,NA,NA,CASSQGGRSYEQYF,TGTGCCAGCAGCCAGGGTGGTAGGTCCTACGAGCAGTACTTC
TRBJ2-7,TRBV7-8,NA,TRBD1,CASSRGQTYEQYF,TGTGCCAGCAGCCGGGGACAGACCTACGAGCAGTACTTC
TRBJ2-1,TRBV5-1,NA,NA,CASSFGGYRVYNEQFF,TGCGCCAGCAGCTTTGGCGGGTATAGGGTGTACAATGAGCAGTTCTTC
TRBJ2-1,TRBV28,NA,NA,CASKVPGEYNEQFF,TGTGCCAGCAAAGTCCCGGGGGAGTACAATGAGCAGTTCTTC
TRBJ1-2,TRBV6-5,NA,NA,CASSYDGNYGYTF,TGTGCCAGCAGTTACGACGGGAACTATGGCTACACCTTC
TRBJ2-2,TRBV27,NA,NA,CASTPGRVSGELFF,TGTGCCAGCACCCCCGGCAGGGTGTCGGGGGAGCTGTTTTTT
TRBJ2-3,TRBV2,NA,TRBD2,CANAPGLAIRYTQYF,TGTGCCAACGCACCGGGACTAGCGATTCGTTATACGCAGTATTTT
TRBJ2-1,TRBV3-1/TRBV3-2,NA,TRBD2,CASSRGGLAGEQFF,TGTGCCAGCAGCCGAGGGGGACTAGCGGGTGAGCAGTTCTTC
TRBJ1-6,TRBV5-1,few,NA,CASSLDNPGLDSPLHF,TGCGCCAGCAGCTTGGACAACCCGGGGTTGGATTCACCCCTCCACTTT
TRBJ2-1,TRBV14,NA,TRBD2,CASSQYGTSGNALYNEQFF,TGTGCCAGCAGCCAATACGGGACTAGCGGGAATGCCCTTTACAATGAGCAGTTCTTC
TRBJ2-5,TRBV11-2,NA,TRBD2,CASSLDLSGTSGGARETQYF,TGTGCCAGCAGCTTAGATCTGTCCGGGACTAGCGGGGGGGCGAGGGAGACCCAGTACTTC
TRBJ1-1,TRBV6-5,once,NA,CASSYPPSRGGEAFF,TGTGCCAGCAGTTACCCACCAAGCCGGGGAGGGGAAGCTTTCTTT
TRBJ1-5,TRBV12-3/TRBV12-4,once,NA,CASSPVNQPQHF,TGTGCCAGCAGTCCCGTCAATCAGCCCCAGCATTTT
TRBJ1-6,TRBV29-1,NA,NA,CSVGAGNNSPLHF,TGCAGCGTTGGAGCAGGCAATAATTCACCCCTCCACTTT
TRBJ1-2,TRBV19,NA,NA,CASRVRGGGKAHYGYTF,TGTGCCAGCCGAGTAAGGGGAGGGGGGAAAGCGCACTATGGCTACACCTTC
TRBJ2-1,TRBV14,few,NA,CASSQDTGVLYNEQFF,TGTGCCAGCAGCCAAGATACGGGGGTCCTTTACAATGAGCAGTTCTTC
TRBJ1-6,TRBV6-5,few,NA,CASSSAYGGVKSPLHF,TGTGCCAGCAGTTCCGCCTACGGGGGTGTGAAATCACCCCTCCACTTT
TRBJ2-2,TRBV19,NA,TRBD1,CASTSLRGTGQGNTGELFF,TGTGCCAGTACATCATTACGAGGGACAGGGCAAGGAAACACCGGGGAGCTGTTTTTT
TRBJ2-7,TRBV5-6,NA,TRBD1,CASSPPGQEYEQYF,TGTGCCAGCAGCCCGCCGGGACAGGAATACGAGCAGTACTTC
TRBJ2-7,TRBV19,once,TRBD2,CASSIGGTMHYEQYF,TGTGCCAGTAGTATTGGTGGGACTATGCACTACGAGCAGTACTTC
TRBJ1-2,TRBV7-2,NA,NA,CASSLGGQEANYGYTF,TGTGCCAGCAGCTTAGGCGGGCAGGAGGCGAACTATGGCTACACCTTC
TRBJ1-1,TRBV6-5,NA,NA,CASSPLTGSTEAFF,TGTGCCAGCAGCCCACTAACAGGGAGCACTGAAGCTTTCTTT
TRBJ2-7,TRBV28,NA,NA,CASRPSGVRSYEQYF,TGTGCCAGCAGGCCGTCGGGGGTGAGGTCCTACGAGCAGTACTTC
TRBJ2-1,TRBV3-1/TRBV3-2,NA,NA,CASSTEGRGTNNEQFF,TGTGCCAGCAGCACCGAAGGGAGGGGGACCAACAATGAGCAGTTCTTC
TRBJ1-1,TRBV29-1,NA,NA,CSVHRTMNTEAFF,TGCAGCGTTCACAGGACGATGAACACTGAAGCTTTCTTT
TRBJ2-1,TRBV28,NA,TRBD2,CASSPTSGGAGTGDEQFF,TGTGCCAGCAGTCCGACTAGCGGGGGGGCCGGGACTGGCGATGAGCAGTTCTTC
TRBJ1-3,TRBV28,NA,NA,CASSDWDTFSGNTIYF,TGTGCCAGCAGTGATTGGGACACATTCTCTGGAAACACCATATATTTT
TRBJ1-4,TRBV5-1,NA,TRBD1,CASSPGQGGEKLFF,TGCGCCAGCAGCCCCGGACAGGGTGGGGAAAAACTGTTTTTT
TRBJ2-7,TRBV6-6,NA,TRBD1,CASSSRQGAYEQYF,TGTGCCAGCAGTTCACGACAGGGGGCCTACGAGCAGTACTTC
TRBJ2-1,TRBV5-1,NA,TRBD2,CASSLEGPGGPGEQFF,TGCGCCAGCAGCTTGGAGGGTCCGGGAGGGCCGGGGGAGCAGTTCTTC